Following are 14 T cell receptor beta chains from one sample sequenced in a study of T cell changes during pregnancy in multiple sclerosis. The assay was immunoSEQ multiplex PCR, and TCRdb's table has in-frame clones only and misses some. The data show about 40,000 clones, over 70% seen once. This sample comprised peripheral blood, obtained in the first trimester of pregnancy. Receptors originate from a female donor in good health, enrolled as a control in a pregnancy study.

The chain couples TRBV9 to TRBJ1-4, with D perhaps matching TRBD1 (5 bases). With 0 bases removed from V and 8 bases from J, the gap between germline ends came to 20 bases. The germline gives CDR1 SGDLS, CDR2 YYNGEE. CDR3 length equals 17 residues. CDR3 region: CASSVATVAGVGEKLFF. DNA of the CDR3: TGTGCCAGCAGCGTAGCTACAGTGGCGGGGGTAGGGGAAAAACTGTTTTTT.

The V and J genes are TRBV6-5 and TRBJ2-1; 9 bases align to TRBD1. The junction had 10 bases not matched to a gene; V was cut back by 7 bases and J by 6 bases. The CDR3 spans 15 residues. Per the germline V gene, CDR1 is MNHEY and CDR2 is SVGAGI. DNA for the CDR3: TGTGCCAGCACCCCCGGGACAGGGACAATCAATGAGCAGTTCTTC. Translating gives CASTPGTGTINEQFF.

The gene calls are TRBV7-6 and TRBJ1-4; 8 nucleotides match TRBD1. CDR1 SGHVS and CDR2 FNYEAQ come from the germline V gene. With V trimmed by 1 base and J by 0 bases, 1 base remained unmatched. This CDR3 is built from 16 residues. CDR3 sequence reads: CASSLGTGTTNEKLFF. CDR3 nucleotide sequence: TGTGCCAGCAGCTTAGGGACAGGGACAACTAATGAAAAACTGTTTTTT.

The rearrangement joins TRBV6-5 to TRBJ2-2; the match to TRBD1 covers 10 bases. The germline CDR1 and CDR2 sequences are MNHEY and SVGAGI. Trimming removed 4 bases from V and 7 bases from J; junction bases left unmatched: 3. CDR3 size: 14 residues. Here the CDR3 reads CASSLTGGSGELFF. The CDR3 nucleotides are TGTGCCAGCAGTTTGACAGGGGGCAGCGGGGAGCTGTTTTTT.

This clone was observed once. V usage is TRBV10-3 and J usage is TRBJ2-1; 10 bases are shared with TRBD1. CDR3 length equals 15 residues. V dropped 6 bases and J dropped 5; count of bases not matched to a gene: 7. Germline V gene data show CDR1 as ENHRY and CDR2 as SYGVKD. CDR3 sequence (DNA): TGTGCCATCAGGGACCGGGACAGGGGCCACAATGAGCAGTTCTTC. This gives the protein CAIRDRDRGHNEQFF.

The chain recombines TRBV6-5 with TRBJ2-3, with a possible D match to TRBD1 (6 bases). V was clipped by 7 bases and J by 4 bases, with 12 bases between them. The length of the CDR3 is 13 residues. The germline gives CDR1 MNHEY, CDR2 SVGAGI. The CDR3 protein is CASKQGGPDTQYF. The CDR3 nucleotides are TGTGCCAGCAAGCAAGGGGGTCCAGATACGCAGTATTTT.

This rearrangement joins TRBV6-5 to TRBJ2-3; D is possibly TRBD2 (5 bases). This CDR3 spans 16 amino acids. The V gene's germline CDR1 is MNHEY and CDR2 SVGAGI. V lost 0 bases to trimming and J lost 6 bases, with 16 bases between them. For the CDR3, the DNA is TGTGCCAGCAGTTACTCGTCCAGCGGCACCCCGGATACGCAGTATTTT. This gives the protein CASSYSSSGTPDTQYF.

The V call is TRBV19, the J call TRBJ2-1; D gene unclear. V was trimmed by 7 bases and J by 0 bases, leaving 7 bases between them. The CDR3 contains 13 residues. CDR1 is LNHDA and CDR2 is SQIVND in the germline V gene (reference sequence). The CDR3 nucleotides are TGTGCCAGTACCCCGAGCTCCTACAATGAGCAGTTCTTC. Protein: CASTPSSYNEQFF.

A single count supports this clone. The V and J genes are TRBV15 and TRBJ1-1; 9 positions match TRBD1. The V gene end was trimmed by 2 bases and the J gene end by 6 bases; junction bases not matched to a gene: 7. This CDR3 has 15 amino acids. Germline V gene lookup returns CDR1 LNHNV and CDR2 YYDKDF (reference sequence). DNA for the CDR3: TGTGCCACCAGCAGACATACAGGGGGCTGGGCTGAAGCTTTCTTT. Translated: CATSRHTGGWAEAFF.

As for this clone: At the DNA level, this CDR3 is encoded by other sequences in the same sample as well. The V and J genes are TRBV19 and TRBJ2-3; D ambiguous. The V end lost 6 bases, the J end lost 0 bases, and 7 bases lay between the germline ends. The CDR3 extends over 13 amino acids. Germline V lookup: CDR1 LNHDA, CDR2 SQIVND (reference sequence). The DNA of the CDR3 is TGTGCCAGTAGACCTACTAGCACAGATACGCAGTATTTT. Translated: CASRPTSTDTQYF. The variable domain in full, with the rest retrieved from reference TRBV19 and TRBJ2-3, is DGGITQSPKYLFRKEGQNVTLSCEQNLNHDAMYWYRQDPGQGLRLIYYSQIVNDFQKGDIAEGYSVSREKKESFPLTVTSAQKNPTAFYLCASRPTSTDTQYFGPGTRLTVL.

This chain links TRBV13 with TRBJ2-7; 8 nucleotides agree with TRBD1. CDR3 length equals 18 residues. Per the germline V gene, CDR1 is PRHDT and CDR2 is FYEKMQ (reference sequence). J gave up 2 bases and V 2 bases, and 14 bases lay outside the gene matches. The CDR3 reads CASSLRGRGRVSPYEQYF. CDR3 nucleotide sequence: TGTGCCAGCAGCTTAAGGGGCAGGGGGCGAGTGAGCCCCTACGAGCAGTACTTC.

This clone was detected a few times. This chain connects TRBV29-1 to TRBJ1-1, with 11 positions matching TRBD1. Trimming at V came to 2 bases and at J to 3 bases, leaving 14 bases not matched to a gene. CDR1 and CDR2 from the germline V gene are SQVTM and ANQGSEA. CDR3 length: 18 amino acids. CDR3 nucleotides: TGCAGCGTTGAACCTGGGACAGGGGGGTGGGGGGTAGACACTGAAGCTTTCTTT. It codes for CSVEPGTGGWGVDTEAFF.

The chain carries TRBV5-6 and TRBJ2-1, with D maybe TRBD2 (5 bases). V lost 4 bases, J lost 5 bases, and 16 bases lay in between. There are 15 residues in the CDR3. CDR1 SGHDT and CDR2 YYEEEE come from the germline V gene. CDR3 protein: CASSPVRAGNNEQFF. DNA for the CDR3: TGTGCCAGCAGCCCCGTGCGGGCGGGCAACAATGAGCAGTTCTTC.

This clone was seen once. V gene TRBV19 combines with J gene TRBJ2-7, with D perhaps matching TRBD1 (6 bases). This CDR3 region has 14 residues. Looked up from germline, CDR1 is LNHDA and CDR2 is SQIVND (reference sequence). The V end lost 5 bases, the J end lost 3 bases, and 14 bases lay between the germline ends. CDR3 protein: CASSGPRGIYEQYF. The CDR3 region has the DNA TGTGCCAGTAGTGGACCGAGGGGGATCTACGAGCAGTACTTC.